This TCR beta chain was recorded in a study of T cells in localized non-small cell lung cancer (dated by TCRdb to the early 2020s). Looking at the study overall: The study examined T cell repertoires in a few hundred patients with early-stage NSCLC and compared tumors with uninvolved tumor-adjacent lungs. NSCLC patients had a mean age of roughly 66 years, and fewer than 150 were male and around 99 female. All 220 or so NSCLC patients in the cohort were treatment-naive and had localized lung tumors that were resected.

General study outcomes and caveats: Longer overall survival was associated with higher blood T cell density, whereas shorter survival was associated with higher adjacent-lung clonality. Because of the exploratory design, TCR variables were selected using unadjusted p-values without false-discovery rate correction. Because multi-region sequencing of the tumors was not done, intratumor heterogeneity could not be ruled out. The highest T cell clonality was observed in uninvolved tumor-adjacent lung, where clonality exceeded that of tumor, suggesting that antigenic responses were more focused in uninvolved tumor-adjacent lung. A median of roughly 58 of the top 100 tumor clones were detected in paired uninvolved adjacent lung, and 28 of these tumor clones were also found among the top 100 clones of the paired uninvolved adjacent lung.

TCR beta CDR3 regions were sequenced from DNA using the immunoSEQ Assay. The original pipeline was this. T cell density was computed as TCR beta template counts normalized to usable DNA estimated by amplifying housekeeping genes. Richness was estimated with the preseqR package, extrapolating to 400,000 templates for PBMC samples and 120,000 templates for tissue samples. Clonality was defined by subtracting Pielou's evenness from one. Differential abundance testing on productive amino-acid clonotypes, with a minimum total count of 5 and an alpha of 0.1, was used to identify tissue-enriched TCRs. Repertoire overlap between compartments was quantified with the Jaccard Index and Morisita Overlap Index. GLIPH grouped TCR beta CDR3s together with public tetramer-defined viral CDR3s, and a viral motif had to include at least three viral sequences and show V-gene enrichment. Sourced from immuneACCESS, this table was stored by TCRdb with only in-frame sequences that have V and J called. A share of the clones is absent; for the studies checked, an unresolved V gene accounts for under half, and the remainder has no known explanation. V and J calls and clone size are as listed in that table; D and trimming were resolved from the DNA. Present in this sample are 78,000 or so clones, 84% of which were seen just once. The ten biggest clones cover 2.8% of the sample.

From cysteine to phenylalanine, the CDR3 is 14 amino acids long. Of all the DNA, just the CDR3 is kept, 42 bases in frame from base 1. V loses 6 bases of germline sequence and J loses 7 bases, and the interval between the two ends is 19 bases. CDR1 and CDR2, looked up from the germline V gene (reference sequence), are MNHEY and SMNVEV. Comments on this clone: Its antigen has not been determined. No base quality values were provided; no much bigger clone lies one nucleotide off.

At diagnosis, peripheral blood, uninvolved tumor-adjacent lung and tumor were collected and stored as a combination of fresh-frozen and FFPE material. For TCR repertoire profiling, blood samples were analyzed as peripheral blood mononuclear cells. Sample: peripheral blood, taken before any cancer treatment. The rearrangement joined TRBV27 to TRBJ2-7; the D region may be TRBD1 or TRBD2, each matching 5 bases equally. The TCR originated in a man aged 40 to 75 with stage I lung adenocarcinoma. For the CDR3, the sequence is CASRPKSRWGEQYF. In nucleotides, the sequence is TGTGCCAGCAGGCCTAAATCTCGGTGGGGGGAGCAGTACTTC.